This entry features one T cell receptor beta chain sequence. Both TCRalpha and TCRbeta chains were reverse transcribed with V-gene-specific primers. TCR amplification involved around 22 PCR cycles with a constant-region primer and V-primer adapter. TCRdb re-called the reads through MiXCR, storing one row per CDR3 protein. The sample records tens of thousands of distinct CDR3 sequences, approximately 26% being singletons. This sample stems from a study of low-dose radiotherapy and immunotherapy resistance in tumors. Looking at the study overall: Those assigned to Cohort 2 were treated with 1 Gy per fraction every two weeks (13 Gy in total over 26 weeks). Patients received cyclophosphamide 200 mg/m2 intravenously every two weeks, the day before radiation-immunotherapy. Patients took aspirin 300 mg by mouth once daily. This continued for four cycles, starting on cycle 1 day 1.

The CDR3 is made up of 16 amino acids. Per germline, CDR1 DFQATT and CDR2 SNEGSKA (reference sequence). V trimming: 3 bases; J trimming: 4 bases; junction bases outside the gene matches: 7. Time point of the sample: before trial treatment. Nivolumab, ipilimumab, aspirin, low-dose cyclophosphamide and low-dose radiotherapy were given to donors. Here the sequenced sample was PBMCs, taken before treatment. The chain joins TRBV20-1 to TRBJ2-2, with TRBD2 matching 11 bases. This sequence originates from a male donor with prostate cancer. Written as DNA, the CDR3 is TGCAGTGCTAGGTCTCGTAGCGGGGGGGCCACCGGGGAGCTGTTTTTT. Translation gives CSARSRSGGATGELFF.